This TCR beta chain was retrieved from a study of blood T cell repertoires in COVID-19 (dated by TCRdb to about 2020). Turning to the overall study: Collaborator samples came from the United States, Italy and Spain and covered acute and convalescent phases of COVID-19. A de-identified subject ID, COVID-19 status, age in years and sex were almost always included in the sample metadata. Where HLA class I and class II types were available, the types were taken from metadata supplied by the sample provider, not from assay-based typing. The dataset comprised deeply sampled blood TCRbeta repertoires from subjects exposed to, actively infected with, or recovered from COVID-19. The material from the prospective study consisted of cDNA or gDNA derived from T cells, B-cell-depleted T cells, or PBMCs. A freely available public database, intended as a resource for researchers studying the immune response to SARS-CoV-2, is where the repertoires were released. Samples were obtained from the ongoing ImmuneRACE study (first 160 participants) and from 1,000 to 1,500 subjects provided by 6 global collaborators.

Relative to germline, V is missing 4 bases and J is missing 7 bases, with 6 bases of the junction outside any gene match. The cysteine opens and the phenylalanine closes a CDR3 of 14 amino acids. Solely the CDR3 DNA is kept, with 42 bases framed from the first base. From a lookup of the germline V gene, CDR1 and CDR2 are SGHRS and YFSETQ. TCRbeta CDR3 regions were amplified from genomic DNA using the immunoSEQ Assay, a bias-controlled multiplex PCR. In the original analysis: Nucleated cell counts per sample were estimated from amplification of reference gene primers within the assay. Sequence reads were collapsed and filtered to measure the absolute abundance of every unique TCRbeta CDR3 rearrangement. For each sample, productive Simpson clonality was calculated as the square root of Simpson's diversity index over productive rearrangements. TCRdb carries this immuneACCESS record with in-frame sequences only. Its versions omit some clonotypes, under half of them owing to an unresolved V gene in the studies checked, with the rest unexplained. The V and J calls and clone size were taken over from that table, and D and trimming were inferred from the DNA. The sample table shows roughly 260,000 clones, and roughly nine tenths are seen once. The ten largest account for around 10% of the sample.

This clone was seen once. Its antigen is unknown. No base-level quality is on record; no much larger clone is a single base apart. Overall study outcomes, separate from this receptor: The amount of clinical and demographic metadata varied by source and participant and was provided uncurated.

Samples from volunteer blood donors who had recovered from COVID-19 were contributed by a second Seattle source. The collaborating institutions used their own protocols to collect whole blood in K2EDTA tubes. For TCRbeta analysis, collaborator samples were shipped as frozen whole blood, as isolated PBMCs, or as DNA extracted from either sample type. The sequencing input was peripheral blood. Recombination linked TRBV5-1 to TRBJ2-1, with 9 middle bases fitting TRBD1. This receptor was identified in a man aged 40-49 years who had recovered from COVID-19. Here is the DNA: TGCGCCAGCAGCATGACAGGGGGTACGAATGAGCAGTTCTTC. Translated, this gives CASSMTGGTNEQFF. The full variable domain, with segments outside the CDR3 supplied by the reference TRBV5-1 and TRBJ2-1 proteins, appears as KAGVTQTPRYLIKTRGQQVTLSCSPISGHRSVSWYQQTPGQGLQFLFEYFSETQRNKGNFPGRFSGRQFSNSRSEMNVSTLELGDSALYLCASSMTGGTNEQFFGPGTRLTVL.